The present entry profiles one TCR beta chain with its context. This clonotype was seen more than once but under ten times. Its binding antigen is unknown. The record has no base qualities; no much larger clone is one base away. Ophthalmopathy patients had moderately to severely active disease, Clinical Activity Score of at least 3, NOSPECS grade of at least 4, and disease duration under 3 months. Patients with other autoimmune diseases, uncontrolled infections, pregnancy or lactation were excluded from the study. Diagnosis was based on clinical symptoms, serum thyroxine, TRAb, thyroid ultrasound and orbital computed tomography. Ficoll-Paque density gradient centrifugation was used to isolate PBMCs from 9.5 to 10 ml of fresh peripheral blood. Trizol reagent was used to extract the total RNA, and its quality was then checked on an Agilent 2100 Bioanalyzer. The germline V gene encodes CDR1 SNHLY and CDR2 FYNNEI. The CDR3 measures 14 amino acids from cysteine to phenylalanine. Solely the CDR3 DNA is kept, with 42 bases framed from the first base. V loses 7 bases, J loses 0 bases, and the germline ends lie 12 bases apart.

For repertoire sequencing, the TCR beta CDR3 regions were amplified from RNA transcripts. The first round of RT-PCR was done with HTBI primers and the Qiagen OneStep RT-PCR kit, and was followed by a second round of multiplex PCR, then size selection and purification. The libraries underwent paired-end sequencing with 100 bp reads on an Illumina HiSeq2000. Under the source paper's analysis protocol: Reads were processed with SOAPnuke, discarding reads with adapters, uncalled bases, mean Phred below 15, or no exact constant-primer or identifier match. COPE v1.2.5 was used to merge high-quality paired reads. Each unique nucleotide sequence was defined as a clonotype, and clonotypes were aligned to IMGT TRB V, D and J references with MiTCR v1.1. The analysis was limited to V-J combinations with a frequency above 0.0001, which together covered 99.2% of repertoires. For each V-J combination, a TCR clonal expansion and chaos score was defined as the ratio of F50 clonal expansion to chaos observed in the TCRdist matrix. Welch's t-statistics and random forest were used to reduce features to approximately 13 V-J combinations, which were fed into a naive Bayes classifier. The Morisita-Horn index was used to measure how similar the thyroid and blood repertoires were. Through fastp at Q25 and MiXCR, TCRdb rebuilt clones from the public reads, retaining in-frame beta chains. Merged by CDR3 protein, the rows form single entries marked with the most common genes and DNA. TCRdb, not the authors, supplied the V and J calls. Present in this sample are about 740,000 distinct CDR3 sequences, around 40% of which were seen just once. About 40% of the sample rests with the top ten.

This sample was included in a study of Graves' ophthalmopathy and Graves' hyperthyroidism (dated by TCRdb to 2017 to 2018). With respect to the entire study: Peripheral blood was collected before any treatment was given, at the time of initial diagnosis. To tell Graves' ophthalmopathy apart from Graves' hyperthyroidism, and to predict which patients would progress to ophthalmopathy, the study relied on TCR beta repertoire signatures. In total, 120 to 150 blood samples were TCR-sequenced: roughly 45 ophthalmopathy, 75 hyperthyroidism and around 17 hyperthyroidism-to-ophthalmopathy patients. To explore V-J signatures distinguishing ophthalmopathy from hyperthyroidism, a discovery set of under 110 patients (43 ophthalmopathy, roughly 60 stable hyperthyroidism) was enrolled. An independent validation cohort was composed of roughly 18 hyperthyroidism patients and 15 to 17 patients who later progressed from hyperthyroidism to ophthalmopathy. In more than five hyperthyroidism patients, the T-cell repertoires found in thyroid tissue were compared with those found in blood. After sampling, hyperthyroidism patients received methimazole starting at 30 mg daily, and ophthalmopathy patients received high-dose intravenous methylprednisolone.

Study-wide conclusions, independent of this receptor: In cross-validation, the 13-signature model distinguished ophthalmopathy from stable hyperthyroidism with approximately 90% sensitivity and around 81% specificity, and in the test set the corresponding values were roughly 80% and 75%. No statistical method was used to predetermine the sample size, and group allocation was not hidden from the investigators. In validation, the model predicted ophthalmopathy progression with roughly 68% sensitivity and less than 80% specificity; fewer than 15 predicted patients were CT-confirmed with GO in a median of approximately 6.5 months. Most of the expanded thyroid clonotypes with a frequency above 0.001 were also detected in blood, and it was suggested that the thyroid immune response may be reflected by blood repertoires.

Sequencing used peripheral blood. Recombination connected TRBV2 to TRBJ1-1, with TRBD1 tentatively as D gene (6 bases match). This TCR came from an adult man with Graves' ophthalmopathy. The bases read TGTGCCAGCAACCGGGACACCTTGAACACTGAAGCTTTCTTT. This translates into CASNRDTLNTEAFF.